This T cell receptor beta chain was sequenced for a study of radiation and T cells in renal cell carcinoma. Study-level information: Nephrectomy followed 15 Gy stereotactic body radiation by 4 weeks.

The table lists this clone with a count of one. TCRdb's copy holds only in-frame clones and misses some; the assay was immunoSEQ multiplex PCR. The table lists more than 95,000 clones, around 80% of them singletons. The time point is: blood 2 weeks post-SBRT. Treatment defined: 15 Gy SBRT to primary tumor, nephrectomy 4 weeks later. Clear cell pathology was present in this patient's renal cell carcinoma. The germline CDR1 and CDR2 sequences are MDHEN and SYDVKM. The length of the CDR3 is 13 residues. The ends lost 11 bases at V and 6 bases at J; junction bases unmatched: 5. The source material was blood, sampled from a patient whose treatment included radiotherapy and nephrectomy. The TCR originated in a man in his fifties with renal cell carcinoma. The chain links TRBV28 to TRBJ1-6; 9 positions agree with TRBD1. The CDR3 region has the DNA TGTGCCGCAGGGACAGGGTTTAATTCACCCCTCCACTTT. Translating gives CAAGTGFNSPLHF.